The 7 T cell receptor beta chains given below trace back to one sample, sequenced in a study of control samples from healthy donors and cancer patients. Produced via immunoSEQ multiplex PCR; TCRdb's table is partial and in-frame only. The sample consists of 180,000 or so clones, over 85% of them appearing once. Sample: blood. The receptors were gathered from a woman in her sixties or seventies in good health.

The J gene is TRBJ1-1, the V gene TRBV29-1, with a possible D match to TRBD1 (6 bases). V was clipped by 3 bases and J by 4 bases, with 18 bases between them. The length of the CDR3 is 15 residues. Germline V lookup: CDR1 SQVTM, CDR2 ANQGSEA. The chain's CDR3 is CSVEGRQAASTEAFF. CDR3 sequence (DNA): TGCAGCGTTGAGGGGAGACAGGCCGCGAGCACTGAAGCTTTCTTT. Full variable domain (outside the CDR3, taken from reference TRBV29-1 and TRBJ1-1): SAVISQKPSRDICQRGTSLTIQCQVDSQVTMMFWYRQQPGQSLTLIATANQGSEATYESGFVIDKFPISRPNLTFSTLTVSNMSPEDSSIYLCSVEGRQAASTEAFFGQGTRLTVV.

V and J are TRBV4-3 and TRBJ1-2, with 7 bases identical to TRBD1. The CDR3 runs to 13 residues. CDR1 and CDR2 (germline): LGHNA, YSLEER. The V and J ends lost 0 bases and 10 bases, in that order; junction bases with no gene match: 5. The CDR3 DNA follows: TGCGCCAGCAGCCAAGATCCTACAGGGGACTACACCTTC. This codes for CASSQDPTGDYTF.

V usage is TRBV11-2 and J usage is TRBJ1-2; TRBD1 matches at 8 bases. This CDR3 is 13 amino acids long. V was clipped by 5 bases and J by 6 bases; unmatched bases: 5. Germline V CDR1 and CDR2: SGHAT, FQNNGV. The CDR3 loop reads CASSAETGDGYTF. In DNA, the CDR3 is TGTGCCAGCAGCGCGGAGACAGGGGATGGCTACACCTTC.

The chain couples TRBV7-9 to TRBJ2-1; D uncertain. Trimming shortened V by 3 bases and J by 5 bases, and 8 bases separated the two germline ends. CDR3 length: 13 residues. CDR1 is SEHNR, CDR2 FQNEAQ, per germline (reference sequence). In nucleotides, the CDR3 is TGTGCCAGCAGCTTGGTGGGCAACAATGAGCAGTTCTTC. Protein product: CASSLVGNNEQFF. Filled out from reference TRBV7-9 and TRBJ2-1, the complete variable domain reads DTGVSQNPRHKITKRGQNVTFRCDPISEHNRLYWYRQTLGQGPEFLTYFQNEAQLEKSRLLSDRFSAERPKGSFSTLEIQRTEQGDSAMYLCASSLVGNNEQFFGPGTRLTVL.

The table lists this clone with a count of one. CDR3 nucleotides: TGTGCCAGTAGCAGGCAGGGAGCTAACTATGGCTACACCTTC. Its translation is CASSRQGANYGYTF. The chain has TRBV19 and TRBJ1-2; possible D gene TRBD1, 5 bases. CDR1 and CDR2 (germline): LNHDA, SQIVND (reference sequence). The CDR3 is 14 residues long. Trimming pared 6 bases from V and 0 bases from J, leaving 11 bases between.

The rearrangement links TRBV6-5 to TRBJ1-1; D remains unclear. The germline CDR1 and CDR2 sequences are MNHEY and SVGAGI. V was clipped by 7 bases and J by 1 base, with 10 bases between them. The CDR3 spans 13 residues. The CDR3 is CASKTEGNTEAFF. The CDR3 coding sequence is TGTGCCAGCAAGACGGAGGGGAACACTGAAGCTTTCTTT.

The CDR3 sequence is CASRSAQSSGANVLTF. In nucleotides, the CDR3 is TGCGCCAGCAGGTCAGCTCAAAGCTCTGGGGCCAACGTCCTGACTTTC. The chain employs TRBV4-1 and TRBJ2-6; D remains ambiguous. The CDR3 has 16 amino acids. CDR1 and CDR2 from the germline V gene are MGHRA and YSYEKL. Trimming took 6 bases from V and 0 from J, leaving 12 bases between them.